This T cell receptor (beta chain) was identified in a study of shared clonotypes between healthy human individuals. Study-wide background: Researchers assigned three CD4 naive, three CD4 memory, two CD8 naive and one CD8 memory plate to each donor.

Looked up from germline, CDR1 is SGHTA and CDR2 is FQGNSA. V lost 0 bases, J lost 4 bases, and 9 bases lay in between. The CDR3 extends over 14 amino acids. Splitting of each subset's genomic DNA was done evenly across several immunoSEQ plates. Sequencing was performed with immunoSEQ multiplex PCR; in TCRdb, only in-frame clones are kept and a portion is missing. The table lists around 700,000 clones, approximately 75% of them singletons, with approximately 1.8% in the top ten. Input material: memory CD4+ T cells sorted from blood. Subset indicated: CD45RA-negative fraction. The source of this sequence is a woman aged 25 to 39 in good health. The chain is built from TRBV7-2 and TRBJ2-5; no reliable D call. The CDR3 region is CASSLAGFGETQYF. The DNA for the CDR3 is TGTGCCAGCAGCTTAGCGGGGTTTGGAGAGACCCAGTACTTC. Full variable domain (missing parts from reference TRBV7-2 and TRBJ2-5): GAGVSQSPSNKVTEKGKDVELRCDPISGHTALYWYRQSLGQGLEFLIYFQGNSAPDKSGLPSDRFSAERTGGSVSTLTIQRTQQEDSAVYLCASSLAGFGETQYFGPGTRLLVL.